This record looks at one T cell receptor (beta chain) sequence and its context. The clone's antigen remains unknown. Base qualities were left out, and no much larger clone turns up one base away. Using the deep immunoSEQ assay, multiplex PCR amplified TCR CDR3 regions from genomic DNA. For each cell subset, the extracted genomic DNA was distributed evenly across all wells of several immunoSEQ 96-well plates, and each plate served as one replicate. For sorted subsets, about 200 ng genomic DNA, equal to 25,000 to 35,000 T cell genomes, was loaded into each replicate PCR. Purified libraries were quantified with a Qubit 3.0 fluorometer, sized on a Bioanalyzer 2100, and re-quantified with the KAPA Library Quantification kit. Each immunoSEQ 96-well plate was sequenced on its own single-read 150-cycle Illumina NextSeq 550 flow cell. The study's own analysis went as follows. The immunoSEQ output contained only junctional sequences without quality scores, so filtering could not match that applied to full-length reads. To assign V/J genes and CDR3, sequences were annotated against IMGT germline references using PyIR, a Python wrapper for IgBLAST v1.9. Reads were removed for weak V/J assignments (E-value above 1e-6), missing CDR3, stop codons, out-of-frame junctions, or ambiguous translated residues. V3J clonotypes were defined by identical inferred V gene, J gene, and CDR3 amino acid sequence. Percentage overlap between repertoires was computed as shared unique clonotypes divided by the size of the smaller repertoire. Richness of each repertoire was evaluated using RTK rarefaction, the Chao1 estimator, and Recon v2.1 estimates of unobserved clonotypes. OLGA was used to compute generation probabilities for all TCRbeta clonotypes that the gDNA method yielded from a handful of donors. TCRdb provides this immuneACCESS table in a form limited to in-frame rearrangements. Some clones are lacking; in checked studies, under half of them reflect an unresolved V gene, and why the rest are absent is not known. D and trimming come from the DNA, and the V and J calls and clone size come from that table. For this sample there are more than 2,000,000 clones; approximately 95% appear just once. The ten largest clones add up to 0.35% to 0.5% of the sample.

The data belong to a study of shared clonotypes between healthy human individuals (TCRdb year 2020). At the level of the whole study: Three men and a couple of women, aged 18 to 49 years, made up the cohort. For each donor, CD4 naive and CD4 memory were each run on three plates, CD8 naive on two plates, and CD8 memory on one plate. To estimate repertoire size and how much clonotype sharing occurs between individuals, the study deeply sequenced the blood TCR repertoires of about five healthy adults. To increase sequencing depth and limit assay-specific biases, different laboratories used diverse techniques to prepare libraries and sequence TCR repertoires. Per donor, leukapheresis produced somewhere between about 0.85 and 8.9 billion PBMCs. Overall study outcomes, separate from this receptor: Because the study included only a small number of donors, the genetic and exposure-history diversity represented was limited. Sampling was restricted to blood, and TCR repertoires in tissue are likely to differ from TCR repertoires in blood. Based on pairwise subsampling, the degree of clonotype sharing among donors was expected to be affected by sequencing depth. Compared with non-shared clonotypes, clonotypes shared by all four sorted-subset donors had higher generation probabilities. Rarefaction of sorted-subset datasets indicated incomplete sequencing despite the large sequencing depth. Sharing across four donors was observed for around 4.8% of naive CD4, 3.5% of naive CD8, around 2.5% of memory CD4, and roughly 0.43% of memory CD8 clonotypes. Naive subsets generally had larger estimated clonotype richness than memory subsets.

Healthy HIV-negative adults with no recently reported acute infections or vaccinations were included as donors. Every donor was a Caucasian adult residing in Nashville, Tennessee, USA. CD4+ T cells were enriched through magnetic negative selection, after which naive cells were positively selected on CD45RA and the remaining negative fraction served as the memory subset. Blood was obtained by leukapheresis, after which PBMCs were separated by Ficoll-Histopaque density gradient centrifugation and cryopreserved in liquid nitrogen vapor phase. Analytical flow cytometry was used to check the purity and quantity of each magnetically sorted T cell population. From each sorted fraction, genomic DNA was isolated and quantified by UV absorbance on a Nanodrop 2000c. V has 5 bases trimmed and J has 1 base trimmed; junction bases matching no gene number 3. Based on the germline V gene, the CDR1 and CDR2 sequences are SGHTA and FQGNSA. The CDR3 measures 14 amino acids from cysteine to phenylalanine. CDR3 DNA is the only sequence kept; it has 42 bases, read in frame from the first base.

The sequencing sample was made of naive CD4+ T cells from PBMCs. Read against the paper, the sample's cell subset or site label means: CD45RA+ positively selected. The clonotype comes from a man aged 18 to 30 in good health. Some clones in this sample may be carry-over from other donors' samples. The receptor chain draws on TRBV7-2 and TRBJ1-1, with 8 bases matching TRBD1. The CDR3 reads CASSADRGNTEAFF. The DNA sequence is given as TGTGCCAGCAGCGCCGACAGGGGGAACACTGAAGCTTTCTTT.